These T cell receptor beta chains were read from a single sample in a study of T cells in Graves' hyperthyroidism and ophthalmopathy. From the multiplex PCR reads, TCRdb called clonotypes with MiXCR, one entry per CDR3 protein. The sample has over 700,000 distinct CDR3 sequences, around 38% seen once. Sequenced material: blood. Receptor source: a man aged 18 to 29 with Graves' hyperthyroidism. CDR3s include the opening cysteine and the closing phenylalanine or tryptophan. The D gene is left open where the match is weak. Some rows have no size entry. The others give once, few or many, or a class for an expanded clone.

D	V	length	size	J	DNA	CDR3
.	TRBV10-3	11	.	TRBJ1-2	TGTGCCATCAGTGGACAGGCCTCCCTCACCTTC	CAISGQASLTF
.	TRBV5-1	14	.	TRBJ1-1	TGCGCCAGCAGCTTGGCGGAGGCTCGCCTAGGAGCTTTCTTT	CASSLAEARLGAFF
.	TRBV7-9	12	few	TRBJ2-7	TGTGCCAGCAGCTTAAGCCAGCACGAGCAGTACTTC	CASSLSQHEQYF
.	TRBV20-1	13	.	TRBJ1-2	TGCAGTGCTACAGCGGGGGCGGACTATGGCTACACCTTC	CSATAGADYGYTF
TRBD2	TRBV6-5	15	.	TRBJ2-7	TGTGCCAGCAGGCAGCGGGAGGGCCACGGCTACGAGCAGTACTTC	CASRQREGHGYEQYF
.	TRBV13	17	.	TRBJ2-5	TGTGCCAGCAGCTTCACCTTTGGGAGGAGGCTCCAAGAGACCCAGTACTTC	CASSFTFGRRLQETQYF
TRBD2	TRBV15	16	.	TRBJ2-7	TGTGCCACCAGCAGCGGTACTAGCGGGGGACCCTACGAGCAGTACTTC	CATSSGTSGGPYEQYF
.	TRBV10-3	12	many	TRBJ1-5	TGTGCCACAAGGTGGGGGGATCAGCCCCAGCATTTT	CATRWGDQPQHF
TRBD1	TRBV4-1	16	.	TRBJ1-2	TGCGCCAGCAGTAACGGGGGACAGGGGGCGTACTATGGCTACACCTTC	CASSNGGQGAYYGYTF
TRBD1	TRBV29-1	16	.	TRBJ1-5	TGCAGCGTTGAAGGTCGGGGACAGGGTGAGTATCAGCCCCAGCATTTT	CSVEGRGQGEYQPQHF
.	TRBV20-1	18	once	TRBJ2-7	TGCAGTGCTAGAGACGGAGGGGACCCCCAGGGGCTAACCTACGAGCAGTACTTC	CSARDGGDPQGLTYEQYF
.	TRBV20-1	12	many	TRBJ2-5	TGCAGTGCCCTAACTAGCCGCGAGACCCAGTACTTC	CSALTSRETQYF
.	TRBV6-5	15	.	TRBJ2-7	TGTGCCAGCAGTTACGTTGTGACAGATTCCTACGAGCAGTACTTC	CASSYVVTDSYEQYF
.	TRBV20-1	13	many	TRBJ1-1	TGCAGTGCTAGAGCGGGCGCAGGGACTGAAGCTTTCTTT	CSARAGAGTEAFF
.	TRBV20-1	14	many	TRBJ1-4	TGCAGTGCTAGAGGCGGGAAGGCTAATGAAAAACTGTTTTTT	CSARGGKANEKLFF
.	TRBV11-2	18	once	TRBJ1-1	TGTGCCAGCAGCTTGATAGAAGGAGGGCGATGGGCGTTCACTGAAGCTTTCTTT	CASSLIEGGRWAFTEAFF
.	TRBV12-3/TRBV12-4	13	.	TRBJ2-5	TGTGCCAGCAGTTTAATAGGAAGTGAGACCCAGTACTTC	CASSLIGSETQYF